This T cell receptor beta chain was profiled in a study of blood T cells in healthy people across ages. This clonotype was counted once. As yet, its antigen is unknown. J was trimmed by 4 bases and V by 7 bases; bases with no gene match: 6. This CDR3 comprises 14 residues. Germline V lookup: CDR1 MNHNS, CDR2 SASEGT. Approximately 9.2 milliliters was the volume of peripheral blood drawn from each donor. Isolation per sample recovered at least 7 million PBMCs. Study results and limitations: A strong correlation was seen between TCR beta diversity and naive T cell percentage. Aged donors had fewer naive CD4+ cells and lower diversity than long-lived donors.

With a J-beta primer mix and a sample-barcoded 5' primer, a second PCR ran about 7 to 12 cycles. One entry per CDR3 protein, called by TCRdb with MiXCR from the 5' RACE reads. The table shows fewer than 2 million distinct CDR3 sequences, with approximately 40% occurring only once. This clonotype was obtained from a human donor in good health. V is TRBV6-1 and J is TRBJ1-1, with 10 bases fitting TRBD1. The sequenced material came from blood. The CDR3 is CASKWGQGTTEAFF. Written as DNA, the CDR3 is TGTGCCAGCAAGTGGGGACAGGGGACCACTGAAGCTTTCTTT.